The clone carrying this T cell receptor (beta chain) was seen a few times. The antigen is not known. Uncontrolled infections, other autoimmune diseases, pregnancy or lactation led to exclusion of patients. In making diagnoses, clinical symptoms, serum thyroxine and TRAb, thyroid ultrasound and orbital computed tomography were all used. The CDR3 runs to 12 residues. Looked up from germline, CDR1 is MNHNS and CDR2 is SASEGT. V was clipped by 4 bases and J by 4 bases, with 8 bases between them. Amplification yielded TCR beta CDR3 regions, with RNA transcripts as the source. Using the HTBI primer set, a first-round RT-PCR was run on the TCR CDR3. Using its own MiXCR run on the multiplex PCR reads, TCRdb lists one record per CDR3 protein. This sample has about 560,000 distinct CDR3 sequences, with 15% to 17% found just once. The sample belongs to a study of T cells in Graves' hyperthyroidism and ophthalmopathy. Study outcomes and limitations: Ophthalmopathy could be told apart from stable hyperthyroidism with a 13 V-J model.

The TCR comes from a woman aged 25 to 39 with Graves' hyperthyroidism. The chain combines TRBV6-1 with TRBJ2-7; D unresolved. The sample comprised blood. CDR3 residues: CASSARSYEQYF. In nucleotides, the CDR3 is TGTGCCAGCAGTGCCCGAAGTTACGAGCAGTACTTC.